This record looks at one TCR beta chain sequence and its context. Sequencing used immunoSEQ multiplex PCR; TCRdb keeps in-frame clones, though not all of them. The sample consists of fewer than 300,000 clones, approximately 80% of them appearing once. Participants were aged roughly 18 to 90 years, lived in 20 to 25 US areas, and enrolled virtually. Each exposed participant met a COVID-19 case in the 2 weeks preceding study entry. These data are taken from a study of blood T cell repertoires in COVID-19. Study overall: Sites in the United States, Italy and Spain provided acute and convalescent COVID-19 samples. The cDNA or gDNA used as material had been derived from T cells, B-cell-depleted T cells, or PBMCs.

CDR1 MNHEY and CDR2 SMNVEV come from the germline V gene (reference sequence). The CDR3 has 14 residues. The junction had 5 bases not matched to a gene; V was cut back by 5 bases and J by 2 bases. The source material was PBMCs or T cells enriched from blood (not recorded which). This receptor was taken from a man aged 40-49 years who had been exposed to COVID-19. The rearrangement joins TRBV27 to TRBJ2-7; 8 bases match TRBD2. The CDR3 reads CASSVSGGAYEQYF. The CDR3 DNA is TGTGCCAGCAGTGTCAGCGGGGGTGCCTACGAGCAGTACTTC.